This T cell receptor beta chain was observed in a study of T cell repertoires in ileal Crohn's disease. TCRdb's copy holds only in-frame clones and misses some; the assay was immunoSEQ multiplex PCR. The repertoire holds around 15,000 clones, with around 90% as singletons. The time point denotes: inflamed ileum from the surgical specimen. CDR3 length: 18 residues. The germline V gene encodes CDR1 ENHRY and CDR2 SYGVKD. Germline trimming cut 3 bases from V and 2 bases from J; bases unmatched to any gene: 9. This clone came up a few times. The gene calls are TRBV10-3 and TRBJ1-3; 11 positions match TRBD1. The receptor was isolated from an adult with Crohn's disease. Sample: ileal tissue. CDR3 sequence (DNA): TGTGCCATCAGTGAACGACAACCGGGACAGGGGGCTGGAAACACCATATATTTT. Its translation: CAISERQPGQGAGNTIYF.